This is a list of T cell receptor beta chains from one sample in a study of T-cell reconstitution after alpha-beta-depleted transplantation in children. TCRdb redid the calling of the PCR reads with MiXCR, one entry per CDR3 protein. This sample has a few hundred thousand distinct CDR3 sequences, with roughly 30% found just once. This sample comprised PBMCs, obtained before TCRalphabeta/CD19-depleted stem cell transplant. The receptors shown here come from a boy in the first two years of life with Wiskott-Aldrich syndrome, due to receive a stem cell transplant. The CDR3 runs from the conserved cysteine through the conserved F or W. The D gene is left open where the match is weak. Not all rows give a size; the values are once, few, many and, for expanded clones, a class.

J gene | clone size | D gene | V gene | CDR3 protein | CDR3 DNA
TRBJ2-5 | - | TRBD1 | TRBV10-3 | CAISETSRGRWETQYF | TGTGCCATCAGTGAGACGTCTAGGGGGCGCTGGGAGACCCAGTACTTC
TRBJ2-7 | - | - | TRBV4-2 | CASSQDRRELVYEQYF | TGTGCCAGCAGCCAAGATAGACGGGAGTTAGTCTACGAGCAGTACTTC
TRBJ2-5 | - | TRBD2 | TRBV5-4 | CASSFKGAGLETQYF | TGTGCCAGCAGCTTCAAGGGAGCGGGATTGGAGACCCAGTACTTC
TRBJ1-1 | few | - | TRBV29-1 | CSVPDRTDLNTEAFF | TGCAGCGTACCTGATCGGACAGATCTAAACACTGAAGCTTTCTTT
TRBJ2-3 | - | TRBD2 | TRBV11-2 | CASSETSGLATDTQYF | TGTGCCAGCAGCGAAACTAGCGGGTTGGCCACAGATACGCAGTATTTT
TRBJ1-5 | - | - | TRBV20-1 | CSEAKGTNQPQHF | TGCAGTGAGGCCAAGGGTACCAATCAGCCCCAGCATTTT
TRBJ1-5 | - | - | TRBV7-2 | CASSLDDRRVNQPQHF | TGTGCCAGCAGCTTAGATGACCGACGGGTTAATCAGCCCCAGCATTTT
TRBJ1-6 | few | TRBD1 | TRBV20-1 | CSARASGTGVDSPLHF | TGCAGTGCTAGGGCTTCCGGGACAGGGGTAGATTCACCCCTCCACTTT
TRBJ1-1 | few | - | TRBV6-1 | CAAGLRARDTEAFF | TGTGCGGCCGGACTGAGGGCCAGGGACACTGAAGCTTTCTTT
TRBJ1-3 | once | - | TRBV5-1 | CASSPDRPQYTIYF | TGCGCCAGCAGCCCTGACAGGCCACAATACACCATATATTTT
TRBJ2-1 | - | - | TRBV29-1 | CSVASLGYNEQFF | TGCAGCGTTGCCTCCCTAGGTTACAATGAGCAGTTCTTC
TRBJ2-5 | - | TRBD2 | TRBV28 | CASSASGRGRETQYF | TGTGCCAGCAGTGCTAGCGGGAGAGGGCGGGAGACCCAGTACTTC
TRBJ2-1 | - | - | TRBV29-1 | CSVDGGVGEQFF | TGCAGCGTTGATGGAGGGGTCGGTGAGCAGTTCTTC
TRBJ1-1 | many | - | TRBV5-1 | CASSLVGGNTEAFF | TGTGCCAGCAGCTTGGTAGGGGGGAACACTGAAGCTTTCTTT
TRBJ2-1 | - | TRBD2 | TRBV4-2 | CASSQDTSGSRFF | TGTGCCAGCAGCCAAGATACTAGCGGGAGTCGGTTCTTC
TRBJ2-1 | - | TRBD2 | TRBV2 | CASSATGLAYNEQFF | TGTGCCAGCAGTGCTACGGGACTAGCCTACAATGAGCAGTTCTTC
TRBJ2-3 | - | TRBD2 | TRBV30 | CAWSLAGGGGTDTQYF | TGTGCCTGGAGTCTAGCGGGAGGAGGAGGCACAGATACGCAGTATTTT